The 3 T cell receptor beta chains given below trace back to one sample, sequenced in a study of cytomegalovirus exposure and HLA in healthy donors. It was with 60 Vbeta and 13 Jbeta primers that the PCR ran. The repertoire was sequenced with immunoSEQ multiplex PCR; TCRdb's copy has only in-frame clones and lacks some. The repertoire includes about 220,000 clones, over 65% of them detected once, and 0.55% to 0.75% sits in the top ten. What was sequenced was PBMCs. The receptors were sampled from a man between 18 and 29 years old in good health and CMV-seronegative.

CDR3 nucleotide sequence: TGCGCCAGCAGTTGGGCCGGGCAGGGCTCTGGCTACACCTTC. Translation gives CASSWAGQGSGYTF. The chain links TRBV5-1 to TRBJ1-2, with D possibly matching TRBD1 (5 bases). The V and J ends lost 5 bases and 7 bases respectively, with 18 bases between them. CDR3 size: 14 residues. Germline assignment: CDR1 SGHRS and CDR2 YFSETQ.

A few counts support this clone. This sequence joins TRBV7-9 and TRBJ2-7, with D possibly being TRBD1 (6 bases). Trimming pared 5 bases from V and 5 bases from J, leaving 16 bases between. The CDR3 spans 14 residues. The V gene's germline CDR1 is SEHNR and CDR2 FQNEAQ (reference sequence). The CDR3 region has the DNA TGTGCCAGCAGCCTTATCCGGGACAACGACGAGCAGTACTTC. It encodes CASSLIRDNDEQYF.

The chain couples TRBV30 to TRBJ2-5; D unresolved. Germline V lookup: CDR1 GTSNPN, CDR2 SVGIG (reference sequence). V lost 0 bases, J lost 2 bases, and 7 bases lay in between. The CDR3 has 13 residues. The CDR3 sequence: CAWSVLVQETQYF. CDR3 bases: TGTGCCTGGAGTGTACTTGTTCAAGAGACCCAGTACTTC.